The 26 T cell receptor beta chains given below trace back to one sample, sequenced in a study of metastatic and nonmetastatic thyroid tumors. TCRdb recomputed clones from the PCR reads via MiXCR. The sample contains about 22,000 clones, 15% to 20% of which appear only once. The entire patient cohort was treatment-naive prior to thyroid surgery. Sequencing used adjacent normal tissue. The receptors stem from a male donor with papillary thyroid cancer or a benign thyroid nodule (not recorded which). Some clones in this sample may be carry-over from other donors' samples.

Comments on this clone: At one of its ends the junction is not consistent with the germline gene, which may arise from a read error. The CDR3: CASSRGGGETQYF. The CDR3 bases are TGTGCCAGCAGTCGGGGGGGCGGAGAGACCCAATACTTC. The chain uses TRBV6-1 and TRBJ2-5; 8 bases are shared with TRBD2. Looked up from germline, CDR1 is MNHNS and CDR2 is SASEGT. The CDR3 covers 13 residues.

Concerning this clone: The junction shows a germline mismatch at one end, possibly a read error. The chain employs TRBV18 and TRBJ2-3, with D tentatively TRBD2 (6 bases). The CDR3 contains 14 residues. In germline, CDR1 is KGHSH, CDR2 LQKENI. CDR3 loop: CASSPITSIDTQYF. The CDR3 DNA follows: TGTGCCAGCTCACCTATTACTAGCATAGATACGCAGTATTTT.

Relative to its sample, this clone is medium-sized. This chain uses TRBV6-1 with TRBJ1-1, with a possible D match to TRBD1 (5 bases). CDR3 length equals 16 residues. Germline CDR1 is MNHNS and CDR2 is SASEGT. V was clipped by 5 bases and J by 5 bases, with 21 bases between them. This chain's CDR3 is CASSLRDPGFDTEAFF. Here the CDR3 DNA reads TGTGCCAGCAGTCTCCGGGACCCCGGGTTTGATACTGAAGCTTTCTTT.

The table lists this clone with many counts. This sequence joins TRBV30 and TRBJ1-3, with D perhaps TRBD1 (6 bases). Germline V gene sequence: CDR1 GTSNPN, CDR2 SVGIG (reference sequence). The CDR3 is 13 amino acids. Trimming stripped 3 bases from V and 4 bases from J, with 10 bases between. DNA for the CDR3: TGTGCCTGGAGAGGGGGTTTCGGAAACACCATATATTTT. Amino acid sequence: CAWRGGFGNTIYF.

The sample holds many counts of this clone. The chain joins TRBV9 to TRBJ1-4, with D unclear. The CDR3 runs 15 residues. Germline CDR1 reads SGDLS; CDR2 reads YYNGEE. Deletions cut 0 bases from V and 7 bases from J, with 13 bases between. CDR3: CASSVDQDGFEKLFF. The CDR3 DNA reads TGTGCCAGCAGCGTAGATCAGGATGGTTTTGAAAAACTGTTTTTT.

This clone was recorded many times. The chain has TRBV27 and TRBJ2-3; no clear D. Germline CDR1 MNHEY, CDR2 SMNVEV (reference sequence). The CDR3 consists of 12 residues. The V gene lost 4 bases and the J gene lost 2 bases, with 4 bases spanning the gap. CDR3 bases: TGTGCCAGCAGTTCATTCACAGATACGCAGTATTTT. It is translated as CASSSFTDTQYF.

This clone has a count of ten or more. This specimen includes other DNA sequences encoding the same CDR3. CDR3 loop: CSPGNKRGLTTQYF. As DNA, the CDR3 is TGCAGTCCTGGCAACAAGCGGGGGCTCACGACCCAGTACTTC. The chain employs TRBV20-1 and TRBJ2-5, with TRBD2 matching 8 bases. Germline-derived CDR1 and CDR2 are DFQATT and SNEGSKA (reference sequence). CDR3 length equals 14 residues. With V trimmed by 8 bases and J by 7 bases, 15 bases remained unmatched.

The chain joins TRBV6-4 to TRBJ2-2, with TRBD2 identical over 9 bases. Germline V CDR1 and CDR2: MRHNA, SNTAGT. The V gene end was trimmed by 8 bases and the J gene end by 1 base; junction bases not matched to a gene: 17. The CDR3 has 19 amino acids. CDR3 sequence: CASGTSGLAGGGNTGELFF. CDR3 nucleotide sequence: TGTGCCAGCGGTACCTCGGGACTAGCTGGGGGGGGGAACACCGGGGAGCTGTTTTTT.

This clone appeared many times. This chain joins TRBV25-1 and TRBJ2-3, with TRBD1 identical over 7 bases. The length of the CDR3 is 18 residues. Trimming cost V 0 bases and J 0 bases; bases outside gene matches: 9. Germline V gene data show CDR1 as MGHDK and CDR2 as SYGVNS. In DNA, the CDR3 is TGTGCCAGCAGTGAATATAGGGGGACAGAGACTAGCACAGATACGCAGTATTTT. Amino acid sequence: CASSEYRGTETSTDTQYF.

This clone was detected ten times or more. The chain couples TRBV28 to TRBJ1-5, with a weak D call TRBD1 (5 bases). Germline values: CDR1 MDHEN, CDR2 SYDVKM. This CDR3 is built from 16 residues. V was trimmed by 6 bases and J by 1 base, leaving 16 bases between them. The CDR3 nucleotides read TGTGCCAGCAGCCAATCCGGGACTGGGAGCAATCAGCCCCAGCATTTT. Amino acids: CASSQSGTGSNQPQHF.

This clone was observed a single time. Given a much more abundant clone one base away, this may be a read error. The CDR3 DNA is TGCGCTAGCAGCCACCACAGGGTGCGGAACACTGAAGCTTTCTTT. Its translation: CASSHHRVRNTEAFF. This rearrangement joins TRBV4-3 to TRBJ1-1, with D possibly TRBD1 on 6 matching bases. Germline-derived CDR1 and CDR2 are LGHNA and YSLEER. This CDR3 has 15 residues.

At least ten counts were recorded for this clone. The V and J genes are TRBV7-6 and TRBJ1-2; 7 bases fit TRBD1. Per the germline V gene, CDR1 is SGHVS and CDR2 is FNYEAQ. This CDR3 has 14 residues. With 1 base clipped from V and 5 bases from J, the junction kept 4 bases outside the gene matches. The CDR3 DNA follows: TGTGCCAGCAGCTTAGGGACAGGCTCATATGGCTACACCTTC. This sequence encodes CASSLGTGSYGYTF.

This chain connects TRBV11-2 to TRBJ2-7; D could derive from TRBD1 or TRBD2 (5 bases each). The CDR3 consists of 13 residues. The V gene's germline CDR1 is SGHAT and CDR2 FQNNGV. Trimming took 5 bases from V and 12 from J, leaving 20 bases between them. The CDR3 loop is CASSPGPGQGLYF. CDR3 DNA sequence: TGTGCCAGCAGCCCGGGGCCCGGTCAAGGGTTGTACTTC.

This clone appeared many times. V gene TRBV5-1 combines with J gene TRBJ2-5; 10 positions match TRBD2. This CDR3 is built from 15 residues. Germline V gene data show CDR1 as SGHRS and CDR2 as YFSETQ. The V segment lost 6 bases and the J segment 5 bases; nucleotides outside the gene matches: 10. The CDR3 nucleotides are TGCGCCAGCACCTTATCTAGCGGGGGTGGGGAGACCCAGTACTTC. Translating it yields CASTLSSGGGETQYF. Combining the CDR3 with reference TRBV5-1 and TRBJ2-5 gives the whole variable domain KAGVTQTPRYLIKTRGQQVTLSCSPISGHRSVSWYQQTPGQGLQFLFEYFSETQRNKGNFPGRFSGRQFSNSRSEMNVSTLELGDSALYLCASTLSSGGGETQYFGPGTRLLVL.

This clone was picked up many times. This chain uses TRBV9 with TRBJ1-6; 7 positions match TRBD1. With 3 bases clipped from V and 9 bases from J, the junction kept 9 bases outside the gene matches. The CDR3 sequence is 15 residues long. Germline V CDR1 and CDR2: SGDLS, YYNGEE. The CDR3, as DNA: TGTGCCAGCAGCGCAACAGGGGCCGGGGGTTCACCCCTCCACTTT. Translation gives CASSATGAGGSPLHF.

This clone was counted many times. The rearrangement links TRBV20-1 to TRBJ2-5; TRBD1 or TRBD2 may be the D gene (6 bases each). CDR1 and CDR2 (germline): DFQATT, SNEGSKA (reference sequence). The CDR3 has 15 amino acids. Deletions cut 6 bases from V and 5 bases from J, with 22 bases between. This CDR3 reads CSANQGKAGTETQYF. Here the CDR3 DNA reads TGCAGTGCAAACCAGGGGAAGGCGGGGACGGAGACCCAGTACTTC.

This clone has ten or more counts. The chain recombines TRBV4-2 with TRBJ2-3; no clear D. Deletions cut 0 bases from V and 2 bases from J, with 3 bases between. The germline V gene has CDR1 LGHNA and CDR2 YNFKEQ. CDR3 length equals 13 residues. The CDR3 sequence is CASSQDVTDTQYF. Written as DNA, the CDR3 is TGTGCCAGCAGCCAAGATGTCACAGATACGCAGTATTTT.

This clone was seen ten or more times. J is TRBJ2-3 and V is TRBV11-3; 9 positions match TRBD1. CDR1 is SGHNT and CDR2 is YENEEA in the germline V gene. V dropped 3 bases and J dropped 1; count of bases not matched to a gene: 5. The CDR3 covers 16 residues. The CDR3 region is CASSLGRDRGTDTQYF. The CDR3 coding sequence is TGTGCCAGCAGCTTGGGCCGGGACAGGGGCACAGATACGCAGTATTTT.

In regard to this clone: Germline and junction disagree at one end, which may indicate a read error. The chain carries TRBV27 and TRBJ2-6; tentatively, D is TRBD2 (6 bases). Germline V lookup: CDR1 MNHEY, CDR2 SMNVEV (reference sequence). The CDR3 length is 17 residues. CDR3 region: CASSMRVTSSGANVLAF. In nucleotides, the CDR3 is TGTGCCAGCTCAATGCGGGTCACTAGCTCTGGGGCCAACGTCCTGGCTTTC.

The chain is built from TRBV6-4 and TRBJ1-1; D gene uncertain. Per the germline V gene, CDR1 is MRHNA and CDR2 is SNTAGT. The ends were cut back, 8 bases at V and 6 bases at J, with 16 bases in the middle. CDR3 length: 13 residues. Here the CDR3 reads CASVQRPDAEAFF. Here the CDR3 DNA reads TGTGCCAGCGTACAGCGCCCCGACGCTGAAGCTTTCTTT.

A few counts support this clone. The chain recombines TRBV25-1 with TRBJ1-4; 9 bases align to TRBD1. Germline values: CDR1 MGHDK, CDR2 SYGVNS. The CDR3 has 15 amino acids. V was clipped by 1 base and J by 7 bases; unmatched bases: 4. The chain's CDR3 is CASSEWGQGGEKLFF. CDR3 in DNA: TGTGCCAGCAGTGAATGGGGACAGGGAGGTGAAAAACTGTTTTTT.

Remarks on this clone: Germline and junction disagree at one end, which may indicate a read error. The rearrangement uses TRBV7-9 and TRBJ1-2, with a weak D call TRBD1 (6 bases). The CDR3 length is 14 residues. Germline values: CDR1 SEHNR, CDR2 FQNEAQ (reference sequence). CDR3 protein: CANSLVKGDYSYTF. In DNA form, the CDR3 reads TGTGCCAACAGCTTAGTCAAGGGGGACTATAGCTACACCTTC.

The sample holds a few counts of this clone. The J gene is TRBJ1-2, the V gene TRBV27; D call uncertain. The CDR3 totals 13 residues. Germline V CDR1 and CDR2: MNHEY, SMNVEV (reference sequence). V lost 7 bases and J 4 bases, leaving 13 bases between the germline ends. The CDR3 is CASKLTESYGYTF. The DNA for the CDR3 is TGTGCCAGCAAGCTTACAGAATCCTATGGCTACACCTTC.

Here the CDR3 reads CASSSSRTSREQFF. CDR3 DNA sequence: TGTGCCAGCAGCTCCTCCAGGACTAGCAGAGAGCAGTTCTTC. V gene TRBV7-9 combines with J gene TRBJ2-1, with 8 bases lining up with TRBD2. CDR1 and CDR2 (germline): SEHNR, FQNEAQ (reference sequence). V was pared by 4 bases and J by 10 bases, with 9 bases of the junction left unmatched. CDR3 length equals 14 residues.

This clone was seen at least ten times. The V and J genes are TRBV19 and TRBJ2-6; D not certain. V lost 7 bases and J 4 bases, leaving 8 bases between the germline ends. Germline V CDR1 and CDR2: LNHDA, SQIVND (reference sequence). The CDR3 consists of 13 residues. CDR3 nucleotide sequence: TGTGCCAGTACGTCGACGGGGGCCAACGTCCTGACTTTC. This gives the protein CASTSTGANVLTF. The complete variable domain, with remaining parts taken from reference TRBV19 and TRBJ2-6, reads DGGITQSPKYLFRKEGQNVTLSCEQNLNHDAMYWYRQDPGQGLRLIYYSQIVNDFQKGDIAEGYSVSREKKESFPLTVTSAQKNPTAFYLCASTSTGANVLTFGAGSRLTVL.

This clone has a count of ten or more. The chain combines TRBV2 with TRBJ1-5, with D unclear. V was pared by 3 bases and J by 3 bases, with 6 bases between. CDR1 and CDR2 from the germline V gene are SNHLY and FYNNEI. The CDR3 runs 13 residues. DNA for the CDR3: TGTGCCAGCAGTGATCAGGCCAATCAGCCCCAGCATTTT. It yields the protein CASSDQANQPQHF.